These T cell receptor beta chains were read from a single sample in a study of OX40 agonist ivuxolimab in advanced cancers. The protocol was immunoSEQ multiplex PCR, while the TCRdb copy is restricted to in-frame clones and leaves out a portion. The sample carries about 64,000 clones, roughly nine tenths recorded once. The sequenced sample was CD4+ or CD8+ T cells sorted from blood, obtained in a trial of the OX40 agonist ivuxolimab. The receptor set was obtained from an adult with an advanced solid tumor such as melanoma, head and neck, liver or kidney cancer. Each CDR3 is given with its conserved first and last residue. D genes are given only for firm matches. Where a row states a size, it is once, few, many or the class of an expanded clone; other rows omit it.

J gene: TRBJ2-3
clone size: -
V gene: TRBV9
D gene: -
CDR3 DNA: TGTGCCAGCAGCGTAGCTCATTTCGGCACAGATACGCAGTATTTT
CDR3 protein: CASSVAHFGTDTQYF

J gene: TRBJ1-3
clone size: -
V gene: TRBV4-1
D gene: -
CDR3 DNA: TGCGCCAGCAGCCAAAATCGACAAAGCTCTGGAAACACCATATATTTT
CDR3 protein: CASSQNRQSSGNTIYF

J gene: TRBJ2-6
clone size: -
V gene: TRBV5-5
D gene: -
CDR3 DNA: TGTGCCAGCAGCTCCTTGGACATTCAGAGGGCCAACGTCCTGACTTTC
CDR3 protein: CASSSLDIQRANVLTF

J gene: TRBJ2-1
clone size: few
V gene: TRBV4-2
D gene: TRBD2
CDR3 DNA: TGTGCCAGCAGCCAACCAGGGGAGGGGGGACTAGCGACCAATGAGCAGTTCTTC
CDR3 protein: CASSQPGEGGLATNEQFF

J gene: TRBJ2-7
clone size: -
V gene: TRBV19
D gene: TRBD1
CDR3 DNA: TGTGCCAGTAGTATAGGATCCGGAACAGGGGGCCACGAGCAGTACTTC
CDR3 protein: CASSIGSGTGGHEQYF

J gene: TRBJ2-3
clone size: -
V gene: TRBV27
D gene: -
CDR3 DNA: TGTGCCAGCAGTTTATCTCCGGGACGGCGGCCAGATACGCAGTATTTT
CDR3 protein: CASSLSPGRRPDTQYF

J gene: TRBJ1-4
clone size: -
V gene: TRBV5-6
D gene: -
CDR3 DNA: TGTGCCAGCAGCTTGTGGGGGGTAGCTAATGAAAAACTGTTTTTT
CDR3 protein: CASSLWGVANEKLFF

J gene: TRBJ1-1
clone size: few
V gene: TRBV19
D gene: TRBD1
CDR3 DNA: TGTGCCACCGAGACAGGGGGGAAAGGAGCTTTCTTT
CDR3 protein: CATETGGKGAFF

J gene: TRBJ2-7
clone size: once
V gene: TRBV30
D gene: -
CDR3 DNA: TGTGCCTGGAGTTCGGCCTACGAGCAGTACTTC
CDR3 protein: CAWSSAYEQYF

J gene: TRBJ2-1
clone size: -
V gene: TRBV19
D gene: TRBD2
CDR3 DNA: TGTGCCAGTAGTCCCACTAGCGGGGGCTACAATGAGCAGTTCTTC
CDR3 protein: CASSPTSGGYNEQFF

J gene: TRBJ1-2
clone size: -
V gene: TRBV5-4
D gene: -
CDR3 DNA: TGTGCCAGCAGCTCCCCGGTGGGTGGCTACACCTTC
CDR3 protein: CASSSPVGGYTF

J gene: TRBJ2-1
clone size: -
V gene: TRBV6-1
D gene: -
CDR3 DNA: TGTGCCAGCAGGTCGGGGAGTAGCTCCTACAATGAGCAGTTCTTC
CDR3 protein: CASRSGSSSYNEQFF

J gene: TRBJ2-5
clone size: -
V gene: TRBV19
D gene: TRBD2
CDR3 DNA: TGTGCCAGTACCGGGACTAGCGGGAGTGAGACCCAGTACTTC
CDR3 protein: CASTGTSGSETQYF

J gene: TRBJ2-1
clone size: -
V gene: TRBV11-2
D gene: TRBD2
CDR3 DNA: TGTGCCAGCAGCCCTAGTCTGCGGGAGGGCCAGTACAATGAGCAGTTCTTC
CDR3 protein: CASSPSLREGQYNEQFF